These 2 T cell receptor beta chains share one sample of origin, sequenced in a study of cytomegalovirus exposure and HLA in healthy donors. Profiled with immunoSEQ multiplex PCR; TCRdb holds only in-frame clones, not every one. The sample shows roughly 80,000 clones, over 85% of them seen only once. Sequences were obtained from PBMCs. These receptor sequences come from a woman younger than 35 in good health and CMV-seronegative.

This chain joins TRBV15 and TRBJ1-3, with 8 nucleotides matching TRBD1. The CDR3 spans 16 residues. CDR1 and CDR2 (germline): LNHNV, YYDKDF (reference sequence). The ends lost 0 bases at V and 2 bases at J; junction bases unmatched: 3. This CDR3 is CATSRDQGAPGNTIYF. The CDR3 coding sequence is TGTGCCACCAGCAGAGATCAGGGGGCGCCTGGAAACACCATATATTTT.

The CDR3, as DNA: TGTGCCAGCAATGGGGGGGCCTCCTACGAGCAGTACTTC. Its translation: CASNGGASYEQYF. The V call is TRBV7-9, the J call TRBJ2-7, with D possibly being TRBD2 (7 bases). The CDR3 runs 13 residues. The ends were cut back, 7 bases at V and 0 bases at J, with 10 bases in the middle. Germline CDR1 reads SEHNR; CDR2 reads FQNEAQ (reference sequence).